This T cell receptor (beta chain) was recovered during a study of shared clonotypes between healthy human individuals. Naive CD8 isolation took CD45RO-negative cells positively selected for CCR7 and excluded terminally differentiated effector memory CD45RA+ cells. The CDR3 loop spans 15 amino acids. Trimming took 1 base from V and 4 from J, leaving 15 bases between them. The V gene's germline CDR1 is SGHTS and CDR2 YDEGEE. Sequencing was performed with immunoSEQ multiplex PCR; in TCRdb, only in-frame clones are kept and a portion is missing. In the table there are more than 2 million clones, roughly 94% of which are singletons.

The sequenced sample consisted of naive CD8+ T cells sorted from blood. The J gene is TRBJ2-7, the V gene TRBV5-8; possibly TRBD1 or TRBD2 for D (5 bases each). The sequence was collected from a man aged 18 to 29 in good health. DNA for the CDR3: TGTGCCAGCAGCTTGAGTGGGGGTTATACGTACGAGCAGTACTTC. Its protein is CASSLSGGYTYEQYF.